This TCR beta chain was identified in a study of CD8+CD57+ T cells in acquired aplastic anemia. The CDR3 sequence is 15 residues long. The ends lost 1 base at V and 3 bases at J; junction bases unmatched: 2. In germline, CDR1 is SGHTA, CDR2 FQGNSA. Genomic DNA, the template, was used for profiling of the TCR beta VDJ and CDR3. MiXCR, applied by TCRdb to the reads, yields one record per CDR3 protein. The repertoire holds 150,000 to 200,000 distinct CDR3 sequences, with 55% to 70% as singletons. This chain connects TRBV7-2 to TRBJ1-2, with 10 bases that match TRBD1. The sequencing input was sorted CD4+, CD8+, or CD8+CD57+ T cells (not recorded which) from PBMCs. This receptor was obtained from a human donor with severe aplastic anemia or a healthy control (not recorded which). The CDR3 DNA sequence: TGTGCCAGCAGCTTAGTCGGGACAGGGGACTATGGCTACACCTTC. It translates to CASSLVGTGDYGYTF.